One sample yielded the 23 T cell receptor beta chains listed below, sequenced in a study of OX40 agonist ivuxolimab in advanced cancers. Assay used: immunoSEQ multiplex PCR; TCRdb lists only in-frame clones, some missing. The data show roughly 35,000 clones, with just under 80% seen just once and roughly 13% held by the top ten. Sequenced material: CD4+ or CD8+ T cells sorted from blood, taken in a trial of the OX40 agonist ivuxolimab. Receptors originate from an adult with an advanced solid tumor such as melanoma, head and neck, liver or kidney cancer.

The chain's CDR3 is CASLPEGTGELFF. CDR3 in DNA: TGTGCCAGCCTACCGGAGGGGACCGGGGAGCTGTTTTTT. This rearrangement joins TRBV18 to TRBJ2-2, with D perhaps TRBD2 (6 bases). The CDR3 contains 13 residues. V lost 8 bases, J lost 5 bases, and 12 bases lay in between. Germline CDR1 KGHSH, CDR2 LQKENI.

V and J are TRBV29-1 and TRBJ2-5; D gene ambiguous. Germline CDR1 is SQVTM and CDR2 is ANQGSEA. With 6 bases removed from V and 0 bases from J, the gap between germline ends came to 5 bases. The CDR3 is made up of 11 amino acids. CDR3: CSVRNQETQYF. The CDR3 DNA reads TGCAGCGTACGGAACCAAGAGACCCAGTACTTC.

This clone was seen a single time. The J gene is TRBJ2-3, the V gene TRBV7-2; the match to TRBD2 covers 8 bases. The CDR3 totals 18 residues. Germline CDR1 and CDR2: SGHTA and FQGNSA. J was trimmed by 2 bases and V by 0 bases; bases with no gene match: 10. This CDR3 reads CASSLASRLATFTDTQYF. In DNA form, the CDR3 reads TGTGCCAGCAGCTTAGCGTCAAGACTAGCGACATTCACAGATACGCAGTATTTT.

This clone was detected once. The chain carries TRBV5-6 and TRBJ2-2; TRBD1 aligns across 7 bases. The J segment lost 5 bases and the V segment lost 4 bases, leaving 8 bases of the junction unmatched. The CDR3 sequence is 15 residues long. Looked up from germline, CDR1 is SGHDT and CDR2 is YYEEEE. The CDR3 spells CASSPAGTATGELFF. CDR3 bases: TGTGCCAGCAGCCCAGCCGGGACAGCGACCGGGGAGCTGTTTTTT.

V is TRBV5-5 and J is TRBJ1-5; 7 bases are a match to TRBD1. V shed 3 bases, J shed 3 bases, and the junction held 6 bases outside the gene matches. In germline, CDR1 is SGHKS, CDR2 YYEKEE (reference sequence). The CDR3 sequence is 15 residues long. The CDR3 sequence is CASSYTGQLNQPQHF. The CDR3 bases are TGTGCCAGCAGCTATACGGGACAGCTCAATCAGCCCCAGCATTTT.

The V and J genes are TRBV4-1 and TRBJ2-5; D is undetermined. Trimming shortened V by 3 bases and J by 0 bases, and 11 bases separated the two germline ends. Per germline, CDR1 MGHRA and CDR2 YSYEKL. The CDR3 runs to 15 residues. CDR3 bases: TGCGCCAGCAGCCAGGGGATTATGAACCAAGAGACCCAGTACTTC. This translates into CASSQGIMNQETQYF.

The CDR3 bases are TGTGCCGCCGGGAGCTCCCCCGGGGAGACCCAGTACTTC. Translating it yields CAAGSSPGETQYF. The gene calls are TRBV6-1 and TRBJ2-5; tentative D call: TRBD2 (6 bases). In germline, CDR1 is MNHNS, CDR2 SASEGT. V was shortened by 11 bases and J by 5 bases, with 18 bases between the two germline ends. This CDR3 comprises 13 residues.

The chain combines TRBV19 with TRBJ1-1; D may be TRBD1 (6 bases). The germline V and J ends were trimmed by 3 bases and 4 bases, with 18 bases remaining between them. The CDR3 runs 16 residues. Per germline, CDR1 LNHDA and CDR2 SQIVND (reference sequence). The CDR3, as DNA: TGTGCCAGTAGTATTTCTCCGGGGGCGAAGGGCACTGAAGCTTTCTTT. Translating it yields CASSISPGAKGTEAFF.

CDR3 coding DNA: TGTGCCTGGAGTCGGTCAGGGGGAGGACAGCCCCAGCATTTT. Translation gives CAWSRSGGGQPQHF. The rearrangement joins TRBV30 to TRBJ1-5; 7 bases align to TRBD1. Germline loops: CDR1 GTSNPN, CDR2 SVGIG (reference sequence). V lost 2 bases and J lost 7; bases outside the gene matches: 8. CDR3 length: 14 residues.

Turning to this clone: Distinct nucleotide sequences in the sample also encode this CDR3. V is TRBV29-1 and J is TRBJ2-2; possible D gene TRBD1, 6 bases. This CDR3 has 13 amino acids. CDR1 and CDR2 from the germline V gene are SQVTM and ANQGSEA. The V and J ends lost 3 bases and 4 bases respectively, with 9 bases between them. The CDR3 nucleotides read TGCAGCGTTGACGGACAGACCACCGGGGAGCTGTTTTTT. This gives the protein CSVDGQTTGELFF.

The genes are TRBV9 and TRBJ2-3; D could derive from TRBD1 or TRBD2 (5 bases each). CDR1 is SGDLS, CDR2 YYNGEE, per germline. The ends were cut back, 0 bases at V and 6 bases at J, with 14 bases in the middle. This CDR3 is built from 15 residues. CDR3 bases: TGTGCCAGCAGCGTAGGGGGGTTGGGAGTGGATACGCAGTATTTT. Translation: CASSVGGLGVDTQYF.

This clone was seen just once. V and J are TRBV28 and TRBJ2-7, with 12 nucleotides matching TRBD1. The CDR3 contains 15 residues. Germline CDR1 MDHEN, CDR2 SYDVKM. The junction had 10 bases not matched to a gene; V was cut back by 6 bases and J by 7 bases. Here the CDR3 reads CASRKPGTGGREQYF. CDR3 DNA sequence: TGTGCCAGCAGAAAACCGGGGACAGGGGGCCGGGAGCAGTACTTC.

This rearrangement joins TRBV6-6 to TRBJ2-2; D ambiguous. The CDR3 is 15 residues long. V was clipped by 2 bases and J by 2 bases, with 9 bases between them. Germline V gives CDR1 MNHNY, CDR2 SVGAGI (reference sequence). CDR3 in DNA: TGTGCCAGCAGTTACCCCAGACCTAACACCGGGGAGCTGTTTTTT. It encodes CASSYPRPNTGELFF.

The V and J genes are TRBV7-6 and TRBJ2-3; 14 bases line up with TRBD2. Germline trimming cut 1 base from V and 2 bases from J; bases unmatched to any gene: 2. The CDR3 is made up of 17 amino acids. CDR1 SGHVS and CDR2 FNYEAQ come from the germline V gene. DNA of the CDR3: TGTGCCAGCAGCTTAGGGGGACTAGCGGGGGCCACAGATACGCAGTATTTT. This encodes CASSLGGLAGATDTQYF.

This chain connects TRBV29-1 to TRBJ2-7; 12 nucleotides line up with TRBD1. The CDR3 loop spans 14 amino acids. The germline CDR1 and CDR2 sequences are SQVTM and ANQGSEA. J was trimmed by 5 bases and V by 6 bases; bases with no gene match: 8. The CDR3 region has the DNA TGCAGCGTGGGGACAGGGGGCGCCCCCAACGAGCAGTACTTC. Amino acid sequence: CSVGTGGAPNEQYF.

The V gene is TRBV19, the J gene TRBJ1-1; D unclear. Deletions cut 3 bases from V and 13 bases from J, with 12 bases between. The CDR3 contains 11 residues. Germline CDR1 is LNHDA and CDR2 is SQIVND (reference sequence). The CDR3 DNA follows: TGTGCCAGTAGTATCGGACCGATCGGTTTCTTT. It yields the protein CASSIGPIGFF.

This clone has only a few counts. The chain has TRBV5-1 and TRBJ2-5, with a tentative D call TRBD1 (7 bases). The V gene lost 4 bases and the J gene lost 5 bases, with 24 bases spanning the gap. This CDR3 contains 17 residues. Germline V gives CDR1 SGHRS, CDR2 YFSETQ. The CDR3 reads CASSLLQRGRGVETQYF. In DNA form, the CDR3 reads TGCGCCAGCAGCCTACTACAGAGGGGGCGCGGGGTGGAGACCCAGTACTTC.

This clone was seen a few times. This chain connects TRBV27 to TRBJ2-1, with D perhaps matching TRBD2 (5 bases). V was clipped by 3 bases and J by 7 bases, with 16 bases between them. Germline CDR1 is MNHEY and CDR2 is SMNVEV (reference sequence). This CDR3 has 15 residues. CDR3 coding DNA: TGTGCCAGCAGTTTGGAGGCAGCCCGTATGAATGAGCAGTTCTTC. This gives the protein CASSLEAARMNEQFF.

V gene TRBV19 combines with J gene TRBJ2-5, with 11 bases matching TRBD2. Looked up from germline, CDR1 is LNHDA and CDR2 is SQIVND (reference sequence). The CDR3 sequence is 13 residues long. The V gene end was trimmed by 3 bases and the J gene end by 7 bases; junction bases not matched to a gene: 1. The CDR3 DNA follows: TGTGCCAGTAGTATGGGGACTAGCGGGACCCAGTACTTC. Its protein product is CASSMGTSGTQYF. The whole variable domain, filled in from reference TRBV19 and TRBJ2-5, reads DGGITQSPKYLFRKEGQNVTLSCEQNLNHDAMYWYRQDPGQGLRLIYYSQIVNDFQKGDIAEGYSVSREKKESFPLTVTSAQKNPTAFYLCASSMGTSGTQYFGPGTRLLVL.

J is TRBJ2-1 and V is TRBV25-1; the match to TRBD1 covers 12 bases. Germline V gene data show CDR1 as MGHDK and CDR2 as SYGVNS. This CDR3 is built from 14 residues. Losses at the gene ends were 9 bases for V and 6 bases for J; bases not matched to a gene: 6. CDR3 loop: CASERDRGRNEQFF. Written as DNA, the CDR3 is TGTGCCAGTGAAAGGGACAGGGGGCGCAATGAGCAGTTCTTC.

The chain links TRBV6-6 to TRBJ1-6; D is uncertain. CDR1 and CDR2 (germline): MNHNY, SVGAGI (reference sequence). Between the trimmed V and J ends, which lost 3 bases and 7 bases, there was a span of 4 bases. This CDR3 is built from 12 residues. The CDR3 bases are TGTGCCAGCAGTTATATGAATTCACCCCTCCACTTT. This encodes CASSYMNSPLHF.

This clone has just one count. This chain uses TRBV5-6 with TRBJ1-2; 10 bases align to TRBD1. CDR1 and CDR2 (germline): SGHDT, YYEEEE. The CDR3 runs 13 residues. V gave up 4 bases and J gave up 10 bases; unmatched junction bases: 7. CDR3 DNA: TGTGCCAGCAGCCGACAGGGGGCTGTAGTCTACACCTTC. This encodes CASSRQGAVVYTF.

The chain couples TRBV7-8 to TRBJ2-3, with unresolved D. CDR1 is SGHVS and CDR2 is FQNEAQ in the germline V gene. This CDR3 spans 11 amino acids. Trimming removed 2 bases at V and 6 bases at J, with 3 bases between. Here the CDR3 reads CASSLFDTQYF. CDR3 DNA sequence: TGTGCCAGCAGCTTATTTGATACGCAGTATTTT.